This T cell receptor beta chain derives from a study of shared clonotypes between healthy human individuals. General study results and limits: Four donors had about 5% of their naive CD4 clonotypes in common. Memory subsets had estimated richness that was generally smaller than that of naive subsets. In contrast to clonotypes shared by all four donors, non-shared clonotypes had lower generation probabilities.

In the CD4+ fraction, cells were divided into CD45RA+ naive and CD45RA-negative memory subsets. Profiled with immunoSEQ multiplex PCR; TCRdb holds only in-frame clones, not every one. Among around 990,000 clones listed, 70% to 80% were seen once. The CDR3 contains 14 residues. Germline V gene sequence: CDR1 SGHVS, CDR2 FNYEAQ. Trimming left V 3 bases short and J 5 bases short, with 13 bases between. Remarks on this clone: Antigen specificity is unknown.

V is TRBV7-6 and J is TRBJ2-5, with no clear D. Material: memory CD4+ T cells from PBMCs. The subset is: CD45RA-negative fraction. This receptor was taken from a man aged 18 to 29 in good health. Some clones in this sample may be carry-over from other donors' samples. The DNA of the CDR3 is TGTGCCAGCAGCTTGGTGACCTCGGAGGAGACCCAGTACTTC. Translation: CASSLVTSEETQYF.